The T cell receptor (beta chain) described here comes from a study of T cells in Graves' hyperthyroidism and ophthalmopathy. The CDR3 is made up of 13 amino acids. Trimming at V came to 3 bases and at J to 6 bases, leaving 5 bases not matched to a gene. Germline V gives CDR1 SGHTA, CDR2 FQGNSA. At least ten counts were recorded for this clonotype. Antigen unknown. Regions amplified from RNA transcripts were the TCR beta CDR3 regions. A set of HTBI primers served as the primers for a first-round RT-PCR of the TCR CDR3. From the multiplex PCR reads, TCRdb called clonotypes with MiXCR, one entry per CDR3 protein. This table holds about 400,000 distinct CDR3 sequences, under 15% found once. Study results and caveats: The majority of expanded thyroid clonotypes above 0.001 also appeared in blood.

Hyperthyroidism was newly diagnosed in patients aged 18 to 65 (duration under 2 months). Based on clinical symptoms, serum thyroxine and TRAb, thyroid ultrasound and orbital computed tomography, diagnoses were reached. An approximately 10 ml volume of fresh peripheral blood provided the PBMCs. The V and J genes are TRBV7-2 and TRBJ2-7, with TRBD2 matching over 7 bases. The TCR comes from a woman aged 25 to 39 with Graves' hyperthyroidism. Sample: blood. This CDR3 is CASSLGGRGEQYF. CDR3 DNA sequence: TGTGCCAGCAGCTTGGGGGGGAGGGGCGAGCAGTACTTC.